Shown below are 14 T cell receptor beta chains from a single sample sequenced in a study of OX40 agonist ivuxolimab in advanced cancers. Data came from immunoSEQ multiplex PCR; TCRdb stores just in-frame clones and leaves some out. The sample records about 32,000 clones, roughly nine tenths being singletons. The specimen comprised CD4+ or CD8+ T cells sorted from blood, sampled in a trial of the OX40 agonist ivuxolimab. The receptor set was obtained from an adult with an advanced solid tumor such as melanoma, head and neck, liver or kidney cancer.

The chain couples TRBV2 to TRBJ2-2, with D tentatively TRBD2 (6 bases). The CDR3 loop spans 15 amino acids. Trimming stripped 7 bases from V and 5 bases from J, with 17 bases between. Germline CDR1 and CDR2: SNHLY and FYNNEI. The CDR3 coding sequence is TGTGCCAGCACTTGGGACTTCCCCTTTACCGGGGAGCTGTTTTTT. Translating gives CASTWDFPFTGELFF.

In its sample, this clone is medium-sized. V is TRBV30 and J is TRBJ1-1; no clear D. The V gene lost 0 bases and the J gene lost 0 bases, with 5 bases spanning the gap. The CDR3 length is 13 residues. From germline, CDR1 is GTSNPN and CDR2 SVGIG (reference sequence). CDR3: CAWSVALNTEAFF. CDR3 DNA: TGTGCCTGGAGTGTGGCTTTGAACACTGAAGCTTTCTTT.

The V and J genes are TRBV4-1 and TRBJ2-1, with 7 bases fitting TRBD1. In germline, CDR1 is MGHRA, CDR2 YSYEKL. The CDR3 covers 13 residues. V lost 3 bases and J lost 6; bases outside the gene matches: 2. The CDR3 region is CASSHAGGNEQFF. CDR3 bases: TGCGCCAGCAGCCATGCAGGGGGCAATGAGCAGTTCTTC.

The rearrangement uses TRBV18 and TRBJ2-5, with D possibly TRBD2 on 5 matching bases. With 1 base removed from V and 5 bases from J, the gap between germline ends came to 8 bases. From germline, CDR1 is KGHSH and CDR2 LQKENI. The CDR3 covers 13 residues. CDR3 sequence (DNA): TGTGCCAGCTCACCACACCCGGGGGAGACCCAGTACTTC. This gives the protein CASSPHPGETQYF.

In nucleotides, the CDR3 is TGTGCCAGCAGCTTCCTCCCAGGGGTAGATACGCAGTATTTT. Amino acid sequence: CASSFLPGVDTQYF. V gene TRBV5-5 combines with J gene TRBJ2-3; TRBD1 is a possible D gene (6 bases). The V and J ends lost 2 bases and 5 bases respectively, with 12 bases between them. This CDR3 region has 14 residues. Germline CDR1 reads SGHKS; CDR2 reads YYEKEE (reference sequence).

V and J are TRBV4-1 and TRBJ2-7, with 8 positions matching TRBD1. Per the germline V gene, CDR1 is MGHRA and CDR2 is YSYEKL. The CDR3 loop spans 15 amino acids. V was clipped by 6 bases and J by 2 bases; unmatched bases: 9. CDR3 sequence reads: CASSRGQGFTYEQYF. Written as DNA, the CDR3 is TGCGCCAGCAGTCGCGGACAGGGATTTACCTACGAGCAGTACTTC.

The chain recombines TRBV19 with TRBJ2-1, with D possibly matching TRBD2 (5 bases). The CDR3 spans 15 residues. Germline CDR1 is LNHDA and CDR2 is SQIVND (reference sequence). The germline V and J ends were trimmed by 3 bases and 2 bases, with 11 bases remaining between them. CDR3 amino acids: CASSIGTSPYNEQFF. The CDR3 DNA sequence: TGTGCCAGTAGTATTGGCACTAGTCCCTACAATGAGCAGTTCTTC.

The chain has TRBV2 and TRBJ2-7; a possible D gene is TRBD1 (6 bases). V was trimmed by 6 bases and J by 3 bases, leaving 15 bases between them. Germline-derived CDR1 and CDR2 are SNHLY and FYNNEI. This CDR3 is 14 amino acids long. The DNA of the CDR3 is TGTGCCAGCAGAGAACAGGGAACGGTCTACGAGCAGTACTTC. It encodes CASREQGTVYEQYF.

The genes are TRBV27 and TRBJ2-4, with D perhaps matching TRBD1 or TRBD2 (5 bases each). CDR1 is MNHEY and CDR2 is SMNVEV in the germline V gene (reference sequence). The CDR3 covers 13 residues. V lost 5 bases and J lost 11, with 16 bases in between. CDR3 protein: CASSTGTAIVQYF. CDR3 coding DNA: TGTGCCAGCAGTACCGGGACCGCTATCGTTCAGTACTTC.

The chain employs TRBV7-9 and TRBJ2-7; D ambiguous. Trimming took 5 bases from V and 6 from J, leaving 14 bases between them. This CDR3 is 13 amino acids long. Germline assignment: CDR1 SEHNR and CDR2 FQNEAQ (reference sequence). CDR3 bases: TGTGCCAGCAGCCTTATAGTATCCCCCGAGCAGTACTTC. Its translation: CASSLIVSPEQYF. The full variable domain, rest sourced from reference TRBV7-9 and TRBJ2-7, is DTGVSQNPRHKITKRGQNVTFRCDPISEHNRLYWYRQTLGQGPEFLTYFQNEAQLEKSRLLSDRFSAERPKGSFSTLEIQRTEQGDSAMYLCASSLIVSPEQYFGPGTRLTVT.

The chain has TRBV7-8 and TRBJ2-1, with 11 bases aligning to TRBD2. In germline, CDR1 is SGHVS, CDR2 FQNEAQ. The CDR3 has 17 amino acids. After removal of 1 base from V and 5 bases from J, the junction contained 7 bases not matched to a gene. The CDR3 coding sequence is TGTGCCAGCAGCTTAGTGGTCCTAGCGGGGGGTGACAATGAGCAGTTCTTC. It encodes CASSLVVLAGGDNEQFF.

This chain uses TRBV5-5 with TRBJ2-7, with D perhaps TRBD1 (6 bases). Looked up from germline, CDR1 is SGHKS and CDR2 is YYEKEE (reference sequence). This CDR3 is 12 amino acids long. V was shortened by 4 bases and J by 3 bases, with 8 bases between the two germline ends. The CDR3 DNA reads TGTGCCAGCAGCCAGGACAGCTACGAGCAGTACTTC. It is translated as CASSQDSYEQYF.

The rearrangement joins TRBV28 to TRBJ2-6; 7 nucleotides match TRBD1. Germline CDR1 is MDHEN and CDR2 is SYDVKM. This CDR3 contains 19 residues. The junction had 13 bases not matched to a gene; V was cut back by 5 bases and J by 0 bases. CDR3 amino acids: CASSAVGQSTYSGANVLTF. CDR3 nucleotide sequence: TGTGCCAGCAGTGCAGTGGGACAGTCAACTTACTCTGGGGCCAACGTCCTGACTTTC.

CDR3 DNA sequence: TGCGCCAGCAGCCGAAACACCGGGGAGCTGTTTTTT. Encoded protein: CASSRNTGELFF. The V gene is TRBV4-1, the J gene TRBJ2-2; D remains unclear. V shed 4 bases and J shed 2 bases, with 2 bases lying between them. There are 12 residues in the CDR3. Looked up from germline, CDR1 is MGHRA and CDR2 is YSYEKL.